A selection of T cell receptor beta chains follows, all from one sample in a study of blood T cell repertoires in COVID-19. Assay: immunoSEQ multiplex PCR; the TCRdb copy retains only in-frame clones and omits some. Of 200,000 to 300,000 clones in the sample, roughly 89% were seen once. Sequenced input: PBMCs or T cells enriched from blood (not recorded which). The receptors here all came from a woman in her 30s with acute COVID-19. Each CDR3 is given with its conserved first and last residue. Each record gives: J gene, clone size, V gene, CDR3 protein. Size values are once, few and many counts, or a class for expanded clones, and some rows have none.

TRBJ1-1,-,TRBV12-5,CASKSTLGRGAENTEAFF
TRBJ2-1,-,TRBV2,CASSGVLVNEQFF
TRBJ1-1,-,TRBV1,CTSSEDRVNTEAFF
TRBJ1-4,-,TRBV6-5,CASSYGDRQKLFF
TRBJ1-2,-,TRBV5-1,CASSFGGSPNYGYTF
TRBJ2-3,-,TRBV10-3,CAIMTGTTDTQYF
TRBJ2-7,-,TRBV10-3,CAISESTGPLSYEQYF
TRBJ2-7,few,TRBV9,CASSASGQRRIYF
TRBJ1-6,-,TRBV3-1/TRBV3-2,CASSQTGNNSPLHF
TRBJ2-1,-,TRBV6-5,CASGLISSYNEQFF